The 11 T cell receptor beta chains below were found in one sample sequenced in a study of T-cell memory formation after mild COVID-19. Via MiXCR, TCRdb re-called the 5' RACE reads, giving one row per CDR3 protein. The sample contains more than 350,000 distinct CDR3 sequences, 16% of which appear only once. What was sequenced was PBMCs or a T cell subset sorted from them (not recorded which). The receptors here all came from a man between 18 and 35 years old who had mild COVID-19 (a few samples of this study predate the infection). Cell type and time point are not known.

This clonotype was counted many times. This chain links TRBV23-1 with TRBJ2-5; no firm D call. TRBV23-1 is filed as an ORF, its function uncertain. Trimming left V 7 bases short and J 0 bases short, with 12 bases between. The CDR3 extends over 14 amino acids. The chain's CDR3 is CASMTRTDQETQYF. The CDR3 DNA reads TGCGCCAGCATGACCAGGACCGACCAAGAGACCCAGTACTTC.

This clonotype was seen a handful of times. J is TRBJ1-3 and V is TRBV7-8; a possible D gene is TRBD1 (5 bases). The CDR3 runs to 20 residues. V was pared by 5 bases and J by 2 bases, with 28 bases between. Per germline, CDR1 SGHVS and CDR2 FQNEAQ. The CDR3 region has the DNA TGTGCCAGCAGCGGGACCGTCTGGGTGGAGGGTATCAACCCTGGAAACACCATATATTTT. It encodes CASSGTVWVEGINPGNTIYF.

Only a few counts were recorded for this clonotype. J is TRBJ1-5 and V is TRBV4-3; weak D call: TRBD1 (6 bases). V shed 1 base and J shed 7 bases, with 17 bases lying between them. The CDR3 loop spans 16 amino acids. Germline V gene lookup returns CDR1 LGHNA and CDR2 YSLEER. In nucleotides, the CDR3 is TGCGCCAGCAGCCAAGCACAGGGCGGACTCGGCCAGCCCCAGCATTTT. Its protein product is CASSQAQGGLGQPQHF.

This clonotype was seen more than once but under ten times. The chain is built from TRBV15 and TRBJ1-2; weak D call: TRBD1 (5 bases). V lost 5 bases and J lost 7, with 17 bases in between. This CDR3 is built from 14 residues. Germline-derived CDR1 and CDR2 are LNHNV and YYDKDF (reference sequence). The CDR3 nucleotides read TGTGCCACCAGCGCTCTGATTGGGGACTCTGGCTACACCTTC. Amino acid sequence: CATSALIGDSGYTF. The full variable domain, in which reference TRBV15 and TRBJ1-2 provide the parts outside the CDR3, is DAMVIQNPRYQVTQFGKPVTLSCSQTLNHNVMYWYQQKSSQAPKLLFHYYDKDFNNEADTPDNFQSRRPNTSFCFLDIRSPGLGDTAMYLCATSALIGDSGYTFGSGTRLTVV.

The gene calls are TRBV3-2 and TRBJ2-7; no DNA check was done on the table's D call, TRBD1. TRBV3-2 is annotated as a pseudogene. This CDR3 has 8 residues. The CDR3 sequence is CARALLDV. In nucleotides, the CDR3 is TGTGCCAGGGCGCTCTTGGACGTC.

The rearrangement links TRBV18 to TRBJ1-2; D unclear. V lost 3 bases and J 2 bases, leaving 10 bases between the germline ends. Germline V gene data show CDR1 as KGHSH and CDR2 as LQKENI. CDR3 size: 14 residues. This CDR3 is CASSPNSLNYGYTF. The CDR3, as DNA: TGTGCCAGCTCACCGAATTCCCTAAACTATGGCTACACCTTC.

This clonotype was counted a few times. V gene TRBV7-3 combines with J gene TRBJ1-2; 9 bases line up with TRBD1. V gave up 4 bases and J gave up 2 bases; unmatched junction bases: 8. This CDR3 region has 16 residues. Germline loops: CDR1 SGHTA, CDR2 FQGTGA. CDR3 residues: CASSSPGDRVNYGYTF. The CDR3 bases are TGTGCCAGCAGCTCCCCCGGGGACAGGGTGAACTATGGCTACACCTTC.

This clonotype was seen more than once but under ten times. The gene calls are TRBV6-2 or TRBV6-3 and TRBJ2-6; the D is unclear. CDR1 and CDR2 from the germline V gene are MNHEY and SVGEGT. V dropped 0 bases and J dropped 11 bases, with 5 bases sitting between them. The length of the CDR3 is 12 residues. CDR3 bases: TGTGCCAGCAGTTACTCTCCCCACGTCCTGACTTTC. It encodes CASSYSPHVLTF.

The rearrangement uses TRBV3-1 and TRBJ2-1, with 8 positions matching TRBD2. Unmatched junction bases numbered 12, after V lost 4 bases and J lost 7 bases. This CDR3 has 16 amino acids. Germline V CDR1 and CDR2: LGHDT, YNNKEL (reference sequence). The CDR3 sequence: CASSPFGGLGENEQFF. CDR3 coding DNA: TGTGCCAGCAGCCCCTTCGGGGGACTAGGTGAGAATGAGCAGTTCTTC.

This clonotype occurred a few times. V usage is TRBV15 and J usage is TRBJ2-5; the D gene is possibly TRBD1 (6 bases). Germline V gene sequence: CDR1 LNHNV, CDR2 YYDKDF (reference sequence). The CDR3 has 16 residues. Trimming took off 1 base at V and 5 bases at J, with 17 bases between the two ends. The CDR3 nucleotides are TGTGCCACCAGCAGAGGGCTTAAACAGGGTGCGGAGACCCAGTACTTC. Residues: CATSRGLKQGAETQYF.

The chain joins TRBV7-6 to TRBJ1-3, with 10 bases fitting TRBD1. V shed 4 bases and J 3 bases; nucleotides not matched to a gene: 3. CDR1 is SGHVS and CDR2 is FNYEAQ in the germline V gene. This CDR3 comprises 15 residues. The CDR3 DNA reads as TGTGCCAGCAGCTCCGACAGGGGGCTTGGAAACACCATATATTTT. It yields the protein CASSSDRGLGNTIYF. Supplemented by reference TRBV7-6 and TRBJ1-3, the full variable domain reads GAGVSQSPRYKVTKRGQDVALRCDPISGHVSLYWYRQALGQGPEFLTYFNYEAQQDKSGLPNDRFSAERPEGSISTLTIQRTEQRDSAMYRCASSSDRGLGNTIYFGEGSWLTVV.